This T cell receptor (beta chain) was identified during a study of spatial heterogeneity in lung cancer. Across the study: The average appearance count of each unique TCR and UMI combination in raw reads was more than ten.

The length of the CDR3 is 13 residues. The germline V gene encodes CDR1 SGHRS and CDR2 YFSETQ. Losses at the gene ends were 3 bases for V and 2 bases for J; bases not matched to a gene: 1. Every molecule of TCR cDNA had its own unique molecular identifier. TCRdb independently ran MiXCR on the 5' RACE reads; one entry per CDR3 protein. Counted here are tens of thousands of distinct CDR3 sequences, approximately 20% occurring once; the ten biggest clones make up 5% to 8%. The sample holds a few counts of this clonotype. Noted time point: sample taken at primary tumor resection. Tumor, nontumor lung or frozen PBMC supplied whole RNA that was sequenced unsorted. Untreated early-stage non-small cell lung cancer patients, over 55 in total, were the donors.

The rearrangement links TRBV5-1 to TRBJ2-7; 8 bases agree with TRBD1. The specimen was PBMCs, collected at surgery. This sequence was found in a male donor with early-stage non-small cell lung cancer. The CDR3 nucleotides are TGCGCCAGCAGCTCGACAGGGGCCTACGAGCAGTACTTC. Its translation is CASSSTGAYEQYF.